These 28 T cell receptor beta chains were sequenced from one sample in a study of CD8 T cells in ankylosing spondylitis. TCRdb passed the 5' RACE reads through MiXCR, listing each CDR3 protein once. Of fewer than 400,000 distinct CDR3 sequences listed, roughly 14% were seen once; the top ten hold around 0.99%. Sequencing was done on a sample of blood, either unsorted or a sorted T cell fraction (not recorded which). Receptor source: a male donor with ankylosing spondylitis or in good health (not recorded which).

V is TRBV20-1 and J is TRBJ2-1; D may be TRBD2 (6 bases). CDR3 length: 12 amino acids. In germline, CDR1 is DFQATT, CDR2 SNEGSKA (reference sequence). Between the trimmed V and J ends, which lost 3 bases and 6 bases, there was a span of 9 bases. CDR3 sequence reads: CSASASANEQFF. CDR3 nucleotides: TGCAGTGCTAGCGCTAGCGCCAATGAGCAGTTCTTC.

In its sample, this clonotype was seen a few times. This chain connects TRBV3-1 to TRBJ2-7; D may be TRBD2 (6 bases). CDR1 and CDR2 from the germline V gene are LGHDT and YNNKEL (reference sequence). The CDR3 has 14 residues. Trimming removed 4 bases at V and 4 bases at J, with 14 bases between. This CDR3 is CASSPAGGAYEQYF. DNA for the CDR3: TGTGCCAGCAGCCCCGCAGGCGGGGCTTACGAGCAGTACTTC.

This clonotype has just a few counts. The chain is built from TRBV27 and TRBJ1-1, with 8 bases fitting TRBD1. With 4 bases clipped from V and 0 bases from J, the junction kept 4 bases outside the gene matches. This CDR3 spans 15 amino acids. Germline values: CDR1 MNHEY, CDR2 SMNVEV (reference sequence). Written as DNA, the CDR3 is TGTGCCAGCAGTTCTCCAGGGGGCCTGAACACTGAAGCTTTCTTT. Protein product: CASSSPGGLNTEAFF.

This clonotype has a handful of counts. The chain employs TRBV20-1 and TRBJ2-2; 8 nucleotides match TRBD2. The V and J ends lost 0 bases and 2 bases, in that order; junction bases with no gene match: 5. The CDR3 is made up of 16 amino acids. Germline CDR1 reads DFQATT; CDR2 reads SNEGSKA (reference sequence). The CDR3 here is CSARDVGLANTGELFF. The CDR3 DNA reads as TGCAGTGCTAGAGATGTAGGACTAGCCAACACCGGGGAGCTGTTTTTT.

V usage is TRBV20-1 and J usage is TRBJ2-3; D might be TRBD2 (7 bases). The germline V gene has CDR1 DFQATT and CDR2 SNEGSKA (reference sequence). Trimming removed 3 bases from V and 10 bases from J, with 14 bases in between. CDR3 length: 12 amino acids. CDR3 loop: CSARTGRGAQYF. CDR3 nucleotides: TGCAGTGCTAGGACAGGACGGGGGGCGCAGTATTTT.

There are a few counts of this clonotype. The V call is TRBV5-1, the J call TRBJ2-4; TRBD2 might be the D (5 bases). The germline V and J ends were trimmed by 6 bases and 4 bases, with 14 bases remaining between them. This CDR3 has 14 residues. Germline CDR1 reads SGHRS; CDR2 reads YFSETQ. The CDR3 loop is CASTLSGLKNIQYF. In nucleotides, the CDR3 is TGCGCCAGCACCCTGTCGGGGTTAAAAAACATTCAGTACTTC. Full variable domain (outside the CDR3, taken from reference TRBV5-1 and TRBJ2-4): KAGVTQTPRYLIKTRGQQVTLSCSPISGHRSVSWYQQTPGQGLQFLFEYFSETQRNKGNFPGRFSGRQFSNSRSEMNVSTLELGDSALYLCASTLSGLKNIQYFGAGTRLSVL.

This clonotype was seen more than once but under ten times. The chain carries TRBV12-3 or TRBV12-4 and TRBJ1-2, with 8 positions matching TRBD1. CDR3 size: 13 residues. J gave up 5 bases and V 7 bases, and 6 bases lay outside the gene matches. CDR3 in amino acids: CASTSRTGYGYTF. Here the CDR3 DNA reads TGTGCCAGCACCTCGAGGACAGGGTATGGCTACACCTTC.

The CDR3 bases are TGTGCCAGCAGCTTAGCTGGTGGGGGGACAGATGAGCAGTTCTTC. This gives the protein CASSLAGGGTDEQFF. The rearrangement uses TRBV7-9 and TRBJ2-1; a weak D match, TRBD1 (7 bases). Per germline, CDR1 SEHNR and CDR2 FQNEAQ (reference sequence). Trimming shortened V by 0 bases and J by 8 bases, and 14 bases separated the two germline ends. The CDR3 loop spans 15 amino acids.

This clonotype has just a few counts. This chain connects TRBV5-6 to TRBJ2-7; D possibly corresponds to TRBD1 (6 bases). The CDR3 spans 14 residues. Germline V lookup: CDR1 SGHDT, CDR2 YYEEEE. Trimming shortened V by 3 bases and J by 3 bases, and 13 bases separated the two germline ends. CDR3 amino acids: CASSSTKGDYEQYF. The CDR3 nucleotides read TGTGCCAGCAGCTCGACGAAGGGGGACTACGAGCAGTACTTC.

This clonotype has more than one count but fewer than ten. This chain connects TRBV7-9 to TRBJ1-1, with a weak D call TRBD1 (5 bases). The V and J ends lost 4 bases and 2 bases respectively, with 14 bases between them. Germline loops: CDR1 SEHNR, CDR2 FQNEAQ (reference sequence). The CDR3 contains 15 residues. The CDR3 DNA follows: TGTGCCAGCAGCTGGGGGGGTCCCTACAACACTGAAGCTTTCTTT. Translating it yields CASSWGGPYNTEAFF.

CDR3 protein: CASRDPRGTEAFF. DNA for the CDR3: TGTGCCAGCAGGGACCCCAGGGGGACTGAAGCTTTCTTT. The chain uses TRBV12-3 or TRBV12-4 and TRBJ1-1, with 7 bases matching TRBD1. The length of the CDR3 is 13 residues. V lost 6 bases and J lost 5; bases outside the gene matches: 6.

J is TRBJ1-5 and V is TRBV7-9; D gene ambiguous. The CDR3 is 14 amino acids. Germline V gene data show CDR1 as SEHNR and CDR2 as FQNEAQ (reference sequence). Trimming removed 4 bases from V and 4 bases from J, with 11 bases in between. As DNA, the CDR3 is TGTGCCAGCAGCTCAAATGATAGGAATCAGCCCCAGCATTTT. It translates to CASSSNDRNQPQHF.

This chain links TRBV27 with TRBJ2-4, with 7 bases matching TRBD1. With V trimmed by 5 bases and J by 1 base, 5 bases remained unmatched. There are 15 residues in the CDR3. CDR1 and CDR2 (germline): MNHEY, SMNVEV (reference sequence). The CDR3 is CASSQGVLAKNIQYF. Written as DNA, the CDR3 is TGTGCCAGCAGTCAGGGGGTTTTGGCCAAAAACATTCAGTACTTC.

Only a few counts were recorded for this clonotype. The rearrangement links TRBV19 to TRBJ2-2; 7 nucleotides align to TRBD2. CDR1 is LNHDA, CDR2 SQIVND, per germline (reference sequence). J was trimmed by 0 bases and V by 9 bases; bases with no gene match: 10. The CDR3 length is 16 residues. CDR3 amino acids: CASFPHRGANTGELFF. The CDR3, as DNA: TGTGCCAGCTTCCCCCACCGGGGGGCGAACACCGGGGAGCTGTTTTTT.

This clonotype occurred a few times. The gene calls are TRBV30 and TRBJ2-3; D unresolved. The CDR3 has 13 amino acids. Germline CDR1 reads GTSNPN; CDR2 reads SVGIG (reference sequence). Deletions cut 5 bases from V and 2 bases from J, with 11 bases between. CDR3 region: CAWGSGLTDTQYF. In DNA form, the CDR3 reads TGTGCCTGGGGCTCGGGCCTCACAGATACGCAGTATTTT.

This clonotype was detected many times. This chain joins TRBV5-1 and TRBJ2-2, with 9 nucleotides matching TRBD1. With V trimmed by 5 bases and J by 6 bases, 11 bases remained unmatched. Germline assignment: CDR1 SGHRS and CDR2 YFSETQ. The CDR3 extends over 16 amino acids. The CDR3 protein is CASRTRDRVSAGELFF. As DNA, the CDR3 is TGCGCCAGCAGAACCCGGGACAGGGTATCGGCCGGGGAGCTGTTTTTT.

This clonotype was recorded a few times. The chain recombines TRBV27 with TRBJ2-1, with 7 bases that match TRBD2. J lost 4 bases, V lost 10 bases, and 7 bases had no gene match. This CDR3 has 13 amino acids. Germline values: CDR1 MNHEY, CDR2 SMNVEV (reference sequence). CDR3 sequence: CATGTTNYNEQFF. In DNA form, the CDR3 reads TGTGCCACCGGGACTACCAATTACAATGAGCAGTTCTTC.

This clonotype was found many times. The chain uses TRBV29-1 and TRBJ1-6; D perhaps matches TRBD1 (5 bases). The CDR3 runs to 13 residues. Germline loops: CDR1 SQVTM, CDR2 ANQGSEA. V was cut by 6 bases and J by 9 bases, with 15 bases left in between. The CDR3 reads CSVGPSRSSPLHF. CDR3 coding DNA: TGCAGCGTGGGGCCTTCGAGGAGTTCACCCCTCCACTTT. Based on the CDR3 plus reference TRBV29-1 and TRBJ1-6, the full variable domain is SAVISQKPSRDICQRGTSLTIQCQVDSQVTMMFWYRQQPGQSLTLIATANQGSEATYESGFVIDKFPISRPNLTFSTLTVSNMSPEDSSIYLCSVGPSRSSPLHFGNGTRLTVT.

This clonotype was picked up a small number of times. The chain employs TRBV5-1 and TRBJ2-1; 14 bases are a match to TRBD2. The trim removed 3 bases at V and 5 bases at J, leaving 7 bases unmatched. The CDR3 loop spans 17 amino acids. Germline V CDR1 and CDR2: SGHRS, YFSETQ. The DNA of the CDR3 is TGCGCCAGCAGCTCCCAGGGACTAGCGGGAGTGGACAATGAGCAGTTCTTC. Amino acids: CASSSQGLAGVDNEQFF.

V gene TRBV5-1 combines with J gene TRBJ2-1, with 10 bases identical to TRBD1. Germline lookup yields CDR1 SGHRS and CDR2 YFSETQ. With V trimmed by 4 bases and J by 0 bases, 7 bases remained unmatched. This CDR3 spans 17 amino acids. Here the CDR3 DNA reads TGCGCCAGCAGCCCCGGGACAGGGGTTTACTCCTACAATGAGCAGTTCTTC. This encodes CASSPGTGVYSYNEQFF.

The V call is TRBV6-1, the J call TRBJ2-7, with D maybe TRBD1 (5 bases). V lost 6 bases to trimming and J lost 2 bases, with 17 bases between them. Per the germline V gene, CDR1 is MNHNS and CDR2 is SASEGT. The CDR3 is 15 residues long. The CDR3 nucleotides are TGTGCCAGCAGACTGGGGCAGGGAAGAGCCTACGAGCAGTACTTC. Amino acids: CASRLGQGRAYEQYF.

The chain couples TRBV27 to TRBJ2-4; 14 bases fit TRBD2. The V gene end was trimmed by 4 bases and the J gene end by 3 bases; junction bases not matched to a gene: 17. This CDR3 is built from 21 residues. CDR1 MNHEY and CDR2 SMNVEV come from the germline V gene (reference sequence). CDR3 nucleotides: TGTGCCAGCAGTTCCCGACCCTCCGGGACTAGCGGGAGTATTGGCAAAAACATTCAGTACTTC. This encodes CASSSRPSGTSGSIGKNIQYF.

This chain uses TRBV20-1 with TRBJ1-1, with D possibly TRBD1 on 6 matching bases. Germline-derived CDR1 and CDR2 are DFQATT and SNEGSKA (reference sequence). The CDR3 extends over 14 amino acids. Deletions cut 3 bases from V and 5 bases from J, with 16 bases between. The CDR3 reads CSASLGGGGTEAFF. The CDR3, as DNA: TGCAGTGCTAGTTTAGGGGGGGGTGGTACTGAAGCTTTCTTT.

The sample holds a few counts of this clonotype. The CDR3: CASSLRVQTFLSSYNEQFF. CDR3 DNA sequence: TGTGCCAGCAGCTTGAGGGTACAAACCTTCTTATCCTCCTACAATGAGCAGTTCTTC. The chain carries TRBV5-4 and TRBJ2-1; D ambiguous. The V gene's germline CDR1 is SGHNT and CDR2 YYREEE (reference sequence). This CDR3 region has 19 residues. Deletions cut 1 base from V and 0 bases from J, with 20 bases between. Full variable domain (remainder filled in from reference TRBV5-4 and TRBJ2-1): ETGVTQSPTHLIKTRGQQVTLRCSSQSGHNTVSWYQQALGQGPQFIFQYYREEENGRGNFPPRFSGLQFPNYSSELNVNALELDDSALYLCASSLRVQTFLSSYNEQFFGPGTRLTVL.

J is TRBJ2-2 and V is TRBV9, with D hard to call. Trimming left V 4 bases short and J 2 bases short, with 18 bases between. The CDR3 length is 17 residues. Germline V lookup: CDR1 SGDLS, CDR2 YYNGEE. The CDR3, as DNA: TGTGCCAGCAGCCCTCAAAGGACCACGAGTAACACCGGGGAGCTGTTTTTT. It encodes CASSPQRTTSNTGELFF.

The chain recombines TRBV30 with TRBJ1-4; D is unresolved. With 1 base removed from V and 6 bases from J, the gap between germline ends came to 6 bases. In germline, CDR1 is GTSNPN, CDR2 SVGIG (reference sequence). The CDR3 has 12 amino acids. The CDR3 here is CAWSEGYEKLFF. Here the CDR3 DNA reads TGTGCCTGGAGTGAAGGTTATGAAAAACTGTTTTTT.

The chain has TRBV5-1 and TRBJ1-1; D perhaps matches TRBD1 (6 bases). This CDR3 spans 16 amino acids. Germline loops: CDR1 SGHRS, CDR2 YFSETQ. V was cut by 4 bases and J by 0 bases, with 16 bases left in between. The CDR3 is CASSRIRDNMNTEAFF. The CDR3 DNA reads TGCGCCAGCAGCCGTATTCGGGACAATATGAACACTGAAGCTTTCTTT.

This clonotype was seen at least ten times. The rearrangement links TRBV10-3 to TRBJ2-7; TRBD2 matches 8 bases. Germline trimming cut 4 bases from V and 1 base from J; bases unmatched to any gene: 0. CDR1 is ENHRY and CDR2 is SYGVKD in the germline V gene. This CDR3 comprises 13 residues. The DNA of the CDR3 is TGTGCCATCAGTGCGGGGGGGTCCTACGAGCAGTACTTC. It yields the protein CAISAGGSYEQYF.